Presented here are 26 T cell receptor beta chains from one specimen sequenced in a study of blood T cells in healthy people across ages. Combining a sample-barcoded 5' primer with a J-beta primer mix, a second PCR ran for about 6 to 12 cycles. TCRdb analysed the 5' RACE reads with MiXCR anew, one entry per CDR3 protein. In the table there are 2 million or so distinct CDR3 sequences, approximately 50% of which are singletons. Sequencing was performed on blood. The source of these receptors is a woman aged 40 to 50 in good health.

V gene TRBV4-2 combines with J gene TRBJ1-2, with 12 bases aligning to TRBD1. There are 16 residues in the CDR3. V gave up 4 bases and J gave up 7 bases; unmatched junction bases: 10. Germline-derived CDR1 and CDR2 are LGHNA and YNFKEQ. CDR3 DNA sequence: TGTGCCAGCAGCCCCCAACCGGGACAGGGGGCGGGTGGCTACACCTTC. Translated, it gives CASSPQPGQGAGGYTF.

The genes are TRBV10-2 and TRBJ1-2; D possibly corresponds to TRBD1 (5 bases). V was clipped by 5 bases and J by 7 bases, with 17 bases between them. This CDR3 region has 14 residues. CDR1 WSHSY and CDR2 SAAADI come from the germline V gene. The CDR3 coding sequence is TGCGCCAGCAGTTTGTCTGGGGCGCTGGGTGGCTACACCTTC. As protein: CASSLSGALGGYTF.

V gene TRBV28 combines with J gene TRBJ2-4, with TRBD2 as a possible D gene (7 bases). This CDR3 comprises 16 residues. V was clipped by 0 bases and J by 14 bases, with 23 bases between them. Per germline, CDR1 MDHEN and CDR2 SYDVKM. This CDR3 reads CASSLWEGRGARREYF. The CDR3 DNA sequence: TGTGCCAGCAGTTTATGGGAGGGACGGGGGGCCCGCCGCGAGTACTTC.

In this sample, this clonotype turned up a few times. Here the CDR3 reads CASSPIWGYTF. CDR3 bases: TGTGCCAGCAGTCCCATCTGGGGCTACACCTTC. V is TRBV6-6 and J is TRBJ1-2; D is ambiguous. Germline V gives CDR1 MNHNY, CDR2 SVGAGI (reference sequence). The CDR3 sequence is 11 residues long. The V and J ends lost 5 bases and 8 bases respectively, with 9 bases between them.

The table lists this clonotype with many counts. This sequence joins TRBV29-1 and TRBJ2-7; D is uncertain. Deletions cut 1 base from V and 5 bases from J, with 6 bases between. CDR1 SQVTM and CDR2 ANQGSEA come from the germline V gene. This CDR3 has 11 residues. The CDR3 DNA sequence: TGCAGCGTTGAAGGGGTCCACGAGCAGTACTTC. Translation gives CSVEGVHEQYF.

The V and J genes are TRBV12-3 or TRBV12-4 and TRBJ2-5; TRBD1 might be the D (6 bases). V was cut by 3 bases and J by 2 bases, with 19 bases left in between. The CDR3 covers 17 residues. The CDR3 region has the DNA TGTGCCAGCAGTTTTGGACCCTTTCGGACAGAGCAAGAGACCCAGTACTTC. Residues: CASSFGPFRTEQETQYF.

This clonotype turned up a few times. The genes are TRBV12-3 or TRBV12-4 and TRBJ2-5, with 7 positions matching TRBD1. The trim removed 6 bases at V and 1 base at J, leaving 14 bases unmatched. This CDR3 contains 17 residues. The CDR3 DNA follows: TGTGCCAGCAGCCTTGTAGGACAGGTCTCCCTCCAAGAGACCCAGTACTTC. It specifies CASSLVGQVSLQETQYF.

The rearrangement links TRBV6-5 to TRBJ1-1, with TRBD1 matching 8 bases. Germline V gene data show CDR1 as MNHEY and CDR2 as SVGAGI. This CDR3 has 16 amino acids. Trimming cost V 3 bases and J 8 bases; bases outside gene matches: 14. The CDR3 here is CASSYRTGPLSWEAFF. The CDR3 coding sequence is TGTGCCAGCAGTTATCGGACAGGGCCCCTTTCTTGGGAAGCTTTCTTT.

The chain joins TRBV4-2 to TRBJ1-5, with D uncertain. CDR3 size: 13 residues. Germline CDR1 and CDR2: LGHNA and YNFKEQ. The V and J ends lost 0 bases and 3 bases respectively, with 3 bases between them. The CDR3 reads CASSQDTNQPQHF. CDR3 nucleotides: TGTGCCAGCAGCCAAGATACCAATCAGCCCCAGCATTTT.

This chain joins TRBV6-5 and TRBJ2-5; D is uncertain. The DNA matches TRBJ2-7 better at its end, which makes the J call doubtful. Germline-derived CDR1 and CDR2 are MNHEY and SVGAGI. The CDR3 is 16 residues long. CDR3 sequence: CASSYCDCPLTYEQYF. The DNA for the CDR3 is TGTGCCAGCAGTTACTGCGACTGTCCACTTACCTACGAGCAGTACTTC.

The rearrangement joins TRBV28 to TRBJ2-7; the D gene is possibly TRBD1 (5 bases). TRBJ2-4 matches the DNA end more closely, so the J call is doubtful. Germline V gene sequence: CDR1 MDHEN, CDR2 SYDVKM. The CDR3 loop spans 13 amino acids. The CDR3 protein is CASRATAPTIQYF. CDR3 nucleotides: TGTGCCAGCAGGGCGACAGCTCCGACCATTCAGTACTTC.

This clonotype was counted between two and nine times. The chain employs TRBV7-2 and TRBJ2-3, with D possibly being TRBD2 (6 bases). The CDR3 runs 13 residues. Germline V CDR1 and CDR2: SGHTA, FQGNSA. Trimming removed 0 bases at V and 6 bases at J, with 7 bases between. This CDR3 is CASSLAAGDTQYF. The CDR3 DNA reads TGTGCCAGCAGCTTAGCTGCGGGGGATACGCAGTATTTT.

This chain joins TRBV2 and TRBJ2-1, with no clear D. The CDR3 spans 14 residues. V gave up 4 bases and J gave up 4 bases, with 11 bases separating them. Germline CDR1 reads SNHLY; CDR2 reads FYNNEI. CDR3 region: CASSARNYYNEQFF. The CDR3 region has the DNA TGTGCCAGCAGTGCTCGGAACTATTACAATGAGCAGTTCTTC. The full variable domain, rest sourced from reference TRBV2 and TRBJ2-1, is EPEVTQTPSHQVTQMGQEVILRCVPISNHLYFYWYRQILGQKVEFLVSFYNNEISEKSEIFDDQFSVERPDGSNFTLKIRSTKLEDSAMYFCASSARNYYNEQFFGPGTRLTVL.

The sample holds a few counts of this clonotype. V gene TRBV28 combines with J gene TRBJ2-1; 10 bases fit TRBD2. V was pared by 1 base and J by 7 bases, with 4 bases of the junction left unmatched. CDR1 is MDHEN, CDR2 SYDVKM, per germline. The CDR3 has 15 residues. DNA of the CDR3: TGTGCCAGCAGTTTATCAGCGGGGGGGGGAAATGAGCAGTTCTTC. Protein sequence: CASSLSAGGGNEQFF.

The chain couples TRBV20-1 to TRBJ1-4; possible D gene TRBD1, 6 bases. With 3 bases removed from V and 0 bases from J, the gap between germline ends came to 11 bases. Germline lookup yields CDR1 DFQATT and CDR2 SNEGSKA (reference sequence). This CDR3 region has 15 residues. The CDR3 protein is CSASGTLSTNEKLFF. The CDR3 DNA sequence: TGCAGTGCTAGTGGGACACTTTCAACTAATGAAAAACTGTTTTTT.

The chain carries TRBV20-1 and TRBJ2-1; the D gene is possibly TRBD2 (7 bases). Germline assignment: CDR1 DFQATT and CDR2 SNEGSKA (reference sequence). CDR3 length equals 14 residues. V gave up 5 bases and J gave up 9 bases, with 20 bases separating them. CDR3 residues: CSADTPGGLGEQFF. Written as DNA, the CDR3 is TGCAGTGCTGACACTCCGGGGGGCCTGGGTGAGCAGTTCTTC.

This clonotype was detected a few times. The chain joins TRBV7-2 to TRBJ1-2; D remains ambiguous. Germline V CDR1 and CDR2: SGHTA, FQGNSA. Trimming pared 0 bases from V and 6 bases from J, leaving 8 bases between. CDR3 size: 13 residues. CDR3 coding DNA: TGTGCCAGCAGCTTAGCGCGTACGAATGGCTACACCTTC. Protein sequence: CASSLARTNGYTF.

This clonotype has more than one count but fewer than ten. The chain combines TRBV4-3 with TRBJ2-7; D might be TRBD2 (6 bases). CDR1 is LGHNA, CDR2 YSLEER, per germline. Trimming took 0 bases from V and 9 from J, leaving 18 bases between them. The CDR3 extends over 15 amino acids. The CDR3 DNA reads as TGCGCCAGCAGCCAAGATAGCGGCGGACCCTCTGCGCAGTACTTC. This translates into CASSQDSGGPSAQYF.

A word on this clonotype: The junction differs from germline at one of its ends, possibly a read error. The rearrangement joins TRBV12-3 or TRBV12-4 to TRBJ1-6; weak D call: TRBD1 (5 bases). This CDR3 region has 15 residues. Here the CDR3 DNA reads TGTGCCAGCAGCCCGTGGCAGGGTGATAATTCACTCCTCCACTTT. Its protein product is CASSPWQGDNSLLHF.

This rearrangement joins TRBV7-9 to TRBJ2-3, with D possibly TRBD1 on 6 matching bases. V lost 4 bases to trimming and J lost 6 bases, with 14 bases between them. CDR1 and CDR2 (germline): SEHNR, FQNEAQ (reference sequence). CDR3 length equals 14 residues. CDR3 sequence: CASSWTELRDTQYF. The DNA for the CDR3 is TGTGCCAGCAGCTGGACAGAGCTTAGGGATACGCAGTATTTT.

This clonotype occurred many times. The genes are TRBV4-2 and TRBJ2-4; 10 nucleotides agree with TRBD2. With V trimmed by 0 bases and J by 0 bases, 5 bases remained unmatched. CDR3 length: 18 amino acids. Germline CDR1 LGHNA, CDR2 YNFKEQ. The CDR3 sequence: CASSQDLASGGAKNIQYF. DNA of the CDR3: TGTGCCAGCAGCCAAGATCTGGCTAGCGGGGGAGCCAAAAACATTCAGTACTTC.

This clonotype was seen a handful of times. V usage is TRBV20-1 and J usage is TRBJ2-5; 10 bases line up with TRBD2. The V segment lost 4 bases and the J segment 1 base; nucleotides outside the gene matches: 6. Germline values: CDR1 DFQATT, CDR2 SNEGSKA (reference sequence). This CDR3 comprises 15 residues. CDR3 DNA sequence: TGCAGTGCTAATAAGGGACTAGCGATCCAAGAGACCCAGTACTTC. It translates to CSANKGLAIQETQYF.

CDR3 nucleotides: TGCGCCAGCAGCCTACAGGACTCCTTGGGGGAGCAGTTCTTC. Its translation: CASSLQDSLGEQFF. V usage is TRBV5-1 and J usage is TRBJ2-1; either TRBD1 or TRBD2 may supply D (5 bases each). This CDR3 has 14 amino acids. Germline V gene sequence: CDR1 SGHRS, CDR2 YFSETQ. Trimming pared 4 bases from V and 10 bases from J, leaving 18 bases between.

DNA for the CDR3: TGTGCCAGCAGCCAGGACAGCCTTAATTCACCCCTCCACTTT. Translating it yields CASSQDSLNSPLHF. The chain employs TRBV7-2 and TRBJ1-6; the D gene is possibly TRBD1 (6 bases). The V gene lost 5 bases and the J gene lost 6 bases, with 11 bases spanning the gap. This CDR3 is built from 14 residues. From germline, CDR1 is SGHTA and CDR2 FQGNSA.

The sample holds a few counts of this clonotype. J is TRBJ2-1 and V is TRBV12-3 or TRBV12-4; 7 bases map to TRBD2. V was clipped by 7 bases and J by 4 bases; unmatched bases: 10. This CDR3 contains 15 residues. This CDR3 is CASNPRGVAYNEQFF. CDR3 nucleotide sequence: TGTGCCAGCAACCCACGGGGGGTTGCGTACAATGAGCAGTTCTTC.

The gene calls are TRBV20-1 and TRBJ2-5; 7 nucleotides line up with TRBD2. The junction had 7 bases not matched to a gene; V was cut back by 5 bases and J by 4 bases. Germline V lookup: CDR1 DFQATT, CDR2 SNEGSKA (reference sequence). The CDR3 length is 13 residues. The CDR3: CSAALGGRETQYF. In nucleotides, the CDR3 is TGCAGTGCTGCCCTGGGGGGGAGAGAGACCCAGTACTTC.